The 23 T cell receptor beta chains reported below all come from one sample, sequenced in a study of blood T cell repertoires in COVID-19. The data were produced by immunoSEQ multiplex PCR, yet TCRdb's version contains in-frame clones alone and is incomplete. The sample holds roughly 73,000 clones; about four fifths are singletons and the top ten take roughly a sixth. The sample comprised peripheral blood. The receptors shown here come from a human donor in a cohort sampled during active COVID-19.

About this clone: Other nucleotide sequences from this sample produce the same CDR3. V usage is TRBV5-1 and J usage is TRBJ2-1; 14 nucleotides agree with TRBD2. V was pared by 3 bases and J by 0 bases, with 5 bases of the junction left unmatched. There are 18 residues in the CDR3. Germline assignment: CDR1 SGHRS and CDR2 YFSETQ. The CDR3 sequence is CASSSTGTSGSSYNEQFF. CDR3 in DNA: TGCGCCAGCAGCTCCACCGGGACTAGCGGGAGCTCCTACAATGAGCAGTTCTTC.

The chain joins TRBV2 to TRBJ2-6; no clear D. CDR3 length: 13 amino acids. V dropped 7 bases and J dropped 0 bases, with 4 bases sitting between them. Per the germline V gene, CDR1 is SNHLY and CDR2 is FYNNEI. The CDR3 sequence is CASTYSGANVLTF. The CDR3 DNA is TGTGCCAGCACGTACTCTGGGGCCAACGTCCTGACTTTC.

The chain combines TRBV5-1 with TRBJ2-7; D might be TRBD2 (6 bases). The CDR3 loop spans 13 amino acids. V shed 0 bases and J shed 12 bases, with 16 bases lying between them. Germline CDR1 SGHRS, CDR2 YFSETQ. DNA for the CDR3: TGCGCCAGCAGCTTGGAGGGAGGCGGGTCCACGTACTTC. Translating it yields CASSLEGGGSTYF.

The J gene is TRBJ1-1, the V gene TRBV5-5; no clear D. Germline V gene data show CDR1 as SGHKS and CDR2 as YYEKEE (reference sequence). The CDR3 covers 13 residues. V was trimmed by 4 bases and J by 4 bases, leaving 11 bases between them. As DNA, the CDR3 is TGTGCCAGCAGCCCGGCCGGCGGCACTGAAGCTTTCTTT. Residues: CASSPAGGTEAFF.

In regard to this clone: One end of the junction fails to match germline, which may point to a read error. The DNA for the CDR3 is TGTGCCAGCAGTTTAATGGGACTAGCGGGGCCCCTCGAGCACTTC. It specifies CASSLMGLAGPLEHF. The chain couples TRBV27 to TRBJ2-7; 13 bases agree with TRBD2. This CDR3 is 15 amino acids long. CDR1 and CDR2 from the germline V gene are MNHEY and SMNVEV (reference sequence).

The chain links TRBV10-3 to TRBJ1-5; TRBD1 aligns across 7 bases. Trimming cost V 6 bases and J 3 bases; bases outside gene matches: 5. Germline values: CDR1 ENHRY, CDR2 SYGVKD. CDR3 length: 14 residues. Here the CDR3 reads CAISSGTVNQPQHF. DNA for the CDR3: TGTGCCATCAGCTCCGGGACAGTCAATCAGCCCCAGCATTTT.

The table lists this clone with a few counts. The chain recombines TRBV10-3 with TRBJ2-7; 8 bases align to TRBD2. Germline lookup yields CDR1 ENHRY and CDR2 SYGVKD. The length of the CDR3 is 17 residues. V shed 4 bases, J shed 5 bases, and the junction held 16 bases outside the gene matches. The DNA of the CDR3 is TGTGCCATCAGTGCGGCGGAAAAACGGGAGGGCGGAAACGAGCAGTACTTC. This translates into CAISAAEKREGGNEQYF.

This chain uses TRBV7-6 with TRBJ2-7; a weak D match, TRBD1 (6 bases). Germline assignment: CDR1 SGHVS and CDR2 FNYEAQ. The germline V and J ends were trimmed by 4 bases and 3 bases, with 13 bases remaining between them. The CDR3 has 14 residues. The CDR3 region is CASSSGQWNYEQYF. DNA of the CDR3: TGTGCCAGCAGCTCCGGACAGTGGAACTACGAGCAGTACTTC.

The chain recombines TRBV6-1 with TRBJ1-5; D is ambiguous. In germline, CDR1 is MNHNS, CDR2 SASEGT. This CDR3 has 15 amino acids. The V and J ends lost 1 base and 6 bases respectively, with 13 bases between them. The CDR3 sequence: CASSEVDSSRQPQHF. CDR3 coding DNA: TGTGCCAGCAGTGAAGTGGACTCTTCGCGTCAGCCCCAGCATTTT.

The chain couples TRBV4-2 to TRBJ1-4; 8 bases are a match to TRBD1. The CDR3 covers 19 residues. CDR1 LGHNA and CDR2 YNFKEQ come from the germline V gene. J was trimmed by 2 bases and V by 0 bases; bases with no gene match: 11. This chain's CDR3 is CASSQESLTGDVTNEKLFF. CDR3 DNA sequence: TGTGCCAGCAGCCAAGAGAGTTTGACAGGGGATGTTACTAATGAAAAACTGTTTTTT.

V is TRBV4-3 and J is TRBJ1-6, with D tentatively TRBD1 (6 bases). The V and J ends lost 1 base and 5 bases respectively, with 9 bases between them. CDR3 size: 15 residues. Germline loops: CDR1 LGHNA, CDR2 YSLEER. For the CDR3, the DNA is TGCGCCAGCAGCCAAGCTACAGGGAATAATTCACCCCTCCACTTT. This codes for CASSQATGNNSPLHF.

The chain carries TRBV4-2 and TRBJ1-2; TRBD1 aligns across 9 bases. Germline CDR1 is LGHNA and CDR2 is YNFKEQ. V gave up 6 bases and J gave up 7 bases; unmatched junction bases: 9. There are 14 residues in the CDR3. The CDR3 sequence: CASSRTGEEGGYTF. The CDR3 DNA reads TGTGCCAGCAGTCGGACAGGGGAGGAGGGTGGCTACACCTTC.

The chain joins TRBV28 to TRBJ2-3; D ambiguous. With 5 bases removed from V and 2 bases from J, the gap between germline ends came to 20 bases. Germline V lookup: CDR1 MDHEN, CDR2 SYDVKM. The CDR3 length is 17 residues. CDR3 coding DNA: TGTGCCAGCAGTAGTCTAGTAGTTTTCCCATACACAGATACGCAGTATTTT. It translates to CASSSLVVFPYTDTQYF.

The chain has TRBV27 and TRBJ1-5, with 9 positions matching TRBD1. This CDR3 is built from 16 residues. The germline V gene has CDR1 MNHEY and CDR2 SMNVEV (reference sequence). V lost 5 bases to trimming and J lost 5 bases; unmatched junction nucleotides: 10. This CDR3 is CASSPRWGQGHQPQHF. Here the CDR3 DNA reads TGTGCCAGCAGTCCCCGGTGGGGACAGGGTCATCAGCCCCAGCATTTT.

The chain employs TRBV6-5 and TRBJ2-7; TRBD2 aligns across 12 bases. From germline, CDR1 is MNHEY and CDR2 SVGAGI. The CDR3 is 15 amino acids. Trimming at V came to 6 bases and at J to 0 bases, leaving 3 bases not matched to a gene. This chain's CDR3 is CASRATSGSSYEQYF. In DNA form, the CDR3 reads TGTGCCAGCAGGGCGACTAGCGGGAGCTCCTACGAGCAGTACTTC.

This chain joins TRBV9 and TRBJ2-5, with 9 bases aligning to TRBD2. J lost 1 base, V lost 0 bases, and 4 bases had no gene match. Germline loops: CDR1 SGDLS, CDR2 YYNGEE. The CDR3 spans 16 residues. CDR3 sequence (DNA): TGTGCCAGCAGCGTAGGACCGCGGGAGGGCCAAGAGACCCAGTACTTC. It yields the protein CASSVGPREGQETQYF.

The chain couples TRBV11-2 to TRBJ2-1, with 14 bases identical to TRBD2. The junction had 6 bases not matched to a gene; V was cut back by 5 bases and J by 9 bases. This CDR3 contains 15 residues. Germline V lookup: CDR1 SGHAT, CDR2 FQNNGV. This CDR3 reads CASSPGLAGDGEQFF. The DNA of the CDR3 is TGTGCCAGCAGCCCGGGACTAGCGGGAGATGGTGAGCAGTTCTTC.

This clone was seen just once. The V gene is TRBV28, the J gene TRBJ2-6; the match to TRBD1 covers 10 bases. Losses at the gene ends were 3 bases for V and 5 bases for J; bases not matched to a gene: 10. Germline V gene data show CDR1 as MDHEN and CDR2 as SYDVKM. The CDR3 consists of 18 residues. CDR3 in DNA: TGTGCCAGCAGTTTGAAGGGACAGGGGTACTTGAGGGCCAACGTCCTGACTTTC. This gives the protein CASSLKGQGYLRANVLTF.

This CDR3 reads CASRPPAGNSYGYTF. The CDR3 nucleotides read TGTGCCAGCAGGCCCCCCGCAGGGAACTCTTATGGCTACACCTTC. The rearrangement links TRBV7-9 to TRBJ1-2, with D tentatively TRBD1 (5 bases). This CDR3 region has 15 residues. The germline V gene has CDR1 SEHNR and CDR2 FQNEAQ (reference sequence). V was cut by 6 bases and J by 5 bases, with 19 bases left in between.

In this sample, this clone turned up once. This chain uses TRBV28 with TRBJ2-7; no clear D gene. The V end lost 4 bases, the J end lost 1 base, and 8 bases lay between the germline ends. The V gene's germline CDR1 is MDHEN and CDR2 SYDVKM. The CDR3 covers 13 residues. The chain's CDR3 is CASSWANSYEQYF. Here the CDR3 DNA reads TGTGCCAGCAGTTGGGCAAATTCCTACGAGCAGTACTTC.

The V gene is TRBV7-2, the J gene TRBJ2-2; D remains ambiguous. Trimming stripped 1 base from V and 3 bases from J, with 6 bases between. From germline, CDR1 is SGHTA and CDR2 FQGNSA. This CDR3 is built from 14 residues. The CDR3 DNA reads as TGTGCCAGCAGCTTAGGCGTCCACACCGGGGAGCTGTTTTTT. Protein sequence: CASSLGVHTGELFF.

V usage is TRBV28 and J usage is TRBJ2-7; 11 bases are shared with TRBD1. Germline CDR1 MDHEN, CDR2 SYDVKM. CDR3 size: 14 residues. Trimming removed 5 bases from V and 3 bases from J; junction bases left unmatched: 3. The CDR3 here is CASSRDRGFYEQYF. CDR3 DNA sequence: TGTGCCAGCAGTAGGGACAGGGGGTTCTACGAGCAGTACTTC. Based on the CDR3 plus reference TRBV28 and TRBJ2-7, the full variable domain is DVKVTQSSRYLVKRTGEKVFLECVQDMDHENMFWYRQDPGLGLRLIYFSYDVKMKEKGDIPEGYSVSREKKERFSLILESASTNQTSMYLCASSRDRGFYEQYFGPGTRLTVT.

The V gene is TRBV6-6, the J gene TRBJ1-2, with a weak D call TRBD1 (6 bases). Trimming removed 6 bases from V and 4 bases from J, with 12 bases in between. The germline V gene has CDR1 MNHNY and CDR2 SVGAGI (reference sequence). The CDR3 consists of 13 residues. CDR3 loop: CASSLGGAYGYTF. The DNA of the CDR3 is TGTGCCAGCAGCCTCGGGGGGGCCTATGGCTACACCTTC.